This record looks at one TCR beta chain sequence and its context. This specimen comes from a study of blood T cell repertoires in COVID-19. How the authors handled the data: Counts of nucleated cells, estimated from reference gene primer amplification, were obtained. TCRdb's table, derived via immunoSEQ multiplex PCR, lists solely in-frame clones and lacks some. For V, J and clone size, that table is used; D and trimming come from the DNA. The sample holds about 230,000 clones, about 83% seen once. J gave up 4 bases and V 9 bases, and 4 bases lay outside the gene matches. There are 13 residues in the CDR3. Per the germline V gene, CDR1 is LNHDA and CDR2 is SQIVND (reference sequence).

This TCR came from a woman in her twenties or thirties with COVID-19, enrolled during active disease. Input material: peripheral blood. J is TRBJ2-3 and V is TRBV19, with 10 bases aligning to TRBD1. As DNA, the CDR3 is TGTGCCAGCGGACAGGGGGGGGCAGATACGCAGTATTTT. Its translation is CASGQGGADTQYF.